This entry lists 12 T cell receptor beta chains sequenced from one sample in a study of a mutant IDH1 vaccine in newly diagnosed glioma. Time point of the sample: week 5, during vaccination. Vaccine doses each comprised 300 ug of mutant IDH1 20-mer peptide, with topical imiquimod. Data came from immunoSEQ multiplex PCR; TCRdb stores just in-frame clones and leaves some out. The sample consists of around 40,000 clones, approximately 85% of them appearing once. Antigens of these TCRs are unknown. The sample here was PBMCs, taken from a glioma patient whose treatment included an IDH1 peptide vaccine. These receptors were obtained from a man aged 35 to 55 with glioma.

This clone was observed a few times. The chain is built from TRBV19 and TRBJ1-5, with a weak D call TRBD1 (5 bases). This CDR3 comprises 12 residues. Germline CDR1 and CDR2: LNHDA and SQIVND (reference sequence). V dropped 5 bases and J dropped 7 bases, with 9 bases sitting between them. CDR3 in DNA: TGTGCCAGTAGTTCCAGGGAACAGCCCCAGCATTTT. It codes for CASSSREQPQHF.

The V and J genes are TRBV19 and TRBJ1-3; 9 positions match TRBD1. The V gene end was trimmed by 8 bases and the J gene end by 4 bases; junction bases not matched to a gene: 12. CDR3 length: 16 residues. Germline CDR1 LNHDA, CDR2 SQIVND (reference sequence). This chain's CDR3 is CASSRGTGSEGNTIYF. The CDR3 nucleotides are TGTGCCAGTTCTCGAGGGACAGGGTCGGAAGGAAACACCATATATTTT.

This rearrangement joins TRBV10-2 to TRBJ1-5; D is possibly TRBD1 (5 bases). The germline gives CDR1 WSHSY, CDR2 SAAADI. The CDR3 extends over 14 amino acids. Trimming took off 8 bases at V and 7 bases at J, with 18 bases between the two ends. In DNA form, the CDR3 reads TGCGCCAGCGGGGACTTATTTCGGGGGCAGCCCCAGCATTTT. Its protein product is CASGDLFRGQPQHF.

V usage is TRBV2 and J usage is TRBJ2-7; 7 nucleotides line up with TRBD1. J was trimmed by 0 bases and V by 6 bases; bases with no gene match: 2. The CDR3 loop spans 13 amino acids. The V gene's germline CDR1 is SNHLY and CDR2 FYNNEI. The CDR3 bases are TGTGCCAGCAGGGGGGACAGCTCCTACGAGCAGTACTTC. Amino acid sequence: CASRGDSSYEQYF.

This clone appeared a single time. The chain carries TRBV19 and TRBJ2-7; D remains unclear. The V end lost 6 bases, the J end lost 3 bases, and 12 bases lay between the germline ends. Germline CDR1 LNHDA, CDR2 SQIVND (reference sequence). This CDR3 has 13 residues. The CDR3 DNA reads TGTGCCAGTAGCGCTGGATTAGACTACGAGCAGTACTTC. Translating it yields CASSAGLDYEQYF.

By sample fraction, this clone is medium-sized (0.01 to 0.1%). Here the CDR3 DNA reads TGTGCCAGCAGCCAAGATTGGGGACAGGGGATTAATGAGCAGTTCTTC. Its translation is CASSQDWGQGINEQFF. This chain uses TRBV14 with TRBJ2-1, with TRBD1 identical over 10 bases. Germline CDR1 SGHDN, CDR2 FVKESK. CDR3 size: 16 residues. With 0 bases clipped from V and 7 bases from J, the junction kept 6 bases outside the gene matches.

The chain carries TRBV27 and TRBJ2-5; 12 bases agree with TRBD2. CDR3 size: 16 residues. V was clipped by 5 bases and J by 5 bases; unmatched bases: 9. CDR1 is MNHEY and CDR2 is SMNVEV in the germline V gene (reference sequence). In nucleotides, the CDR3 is TGTGCCAGCAGTCCACGTGGACTAGCGGGACTGGAGACCCAGTACTTC. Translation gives CASSPRGLAGLETQYF.

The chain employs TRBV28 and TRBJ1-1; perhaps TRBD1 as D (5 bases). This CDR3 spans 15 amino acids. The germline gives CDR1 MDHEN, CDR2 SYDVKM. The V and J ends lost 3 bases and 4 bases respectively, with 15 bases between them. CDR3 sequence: CASSLGGVLSTEAFF. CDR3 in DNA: TGTGCCAGCAGTTTGGGGGGAGTTCTGAGCACTGAAGCTTTCTTT. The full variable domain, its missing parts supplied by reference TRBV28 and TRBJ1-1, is DVKVTQSSRYLVKRTGEKVFLECVQDMDHENMFWYRQDPGLGLRLIYFSYDVKMKEKGDIPEGYSVSREKKERFSLILESASTNQTSMYLCASSLGGVLSTEAFFGQGTRLTVV.

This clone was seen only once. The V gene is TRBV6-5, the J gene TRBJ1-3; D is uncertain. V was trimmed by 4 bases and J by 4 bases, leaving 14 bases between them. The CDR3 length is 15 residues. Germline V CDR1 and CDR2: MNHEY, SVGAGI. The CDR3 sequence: CASSLSRLEGNTIYF. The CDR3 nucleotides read TGTGCCAGCAGTTTATCCAGGCTAGAAGGAAACACCATATATTTT.

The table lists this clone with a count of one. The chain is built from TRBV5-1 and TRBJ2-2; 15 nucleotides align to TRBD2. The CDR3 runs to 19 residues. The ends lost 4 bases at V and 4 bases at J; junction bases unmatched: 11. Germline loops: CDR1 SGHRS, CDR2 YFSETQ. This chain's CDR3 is CASSKKVGLAGGATGELFF. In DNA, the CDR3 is TGCGCCAGCAGCAAGAAGGTCGGACTAGCGGGAGGGGCCACCGGGGAGCTGTTTTTT.

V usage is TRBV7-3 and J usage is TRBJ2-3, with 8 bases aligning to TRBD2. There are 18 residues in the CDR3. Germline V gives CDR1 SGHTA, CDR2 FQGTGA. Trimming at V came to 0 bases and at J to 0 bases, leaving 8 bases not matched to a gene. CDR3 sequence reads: CASSLTGAAGGSTDTQYF. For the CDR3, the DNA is TGTGCCAGCAGCTTAACGGGGGCTGCGGGAGGAAGCACAGATACGCAGTATTTT.

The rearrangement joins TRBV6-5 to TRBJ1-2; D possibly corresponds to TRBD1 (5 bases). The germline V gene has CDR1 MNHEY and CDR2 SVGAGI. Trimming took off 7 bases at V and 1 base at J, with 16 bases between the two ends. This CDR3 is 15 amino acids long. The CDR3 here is CASTPGQGFNYGYTF. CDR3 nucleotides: TGTGCCAGCACTCCTGGGCAGGGTTTTAACTATGGCTACACCTTC.